The entry below describes one TCR beta chain. TCRdb reprocessed the RT-PCR reads with MiXCR, giving one entry per CDR3 protein. The sample lists 400,000 to 500,000 distinct CDR3 sequences; around 16% were seen once. The data were taken from a study of patients and donors after allogeneic stem cell transplantation. V lost 1 base to trimming and J lost 1 base, with 10 bases between them. The V gene's germline CDR1 is SGHRS and CDR2 YFSETQ. This CDR3 contains 15 residues. The chain links TRBV5-1 to TRBJ2-3; D could derive from TRBD1 or TRBD2 (5 bases each). This sequence was found in a human donor who was either an allogeneic HSCT recipient or a stem cell or donor lymphocyte infusion donor (not recorded which). It is not recorded whose cells these are; they may come from a transplant donor. The sequencing input was blood, either unsorted or a sorted T cell fraction (not recorded which). The CDR3 loop reads CASSLTGTGTDTQYF. As DNA, the CDR3 is TGCGCCAGCAGCTTGACTGGGACCGGCACAGATACGCAGTATTTT.